The 20 T cell receptor beta chains listed next were all sequenced from one sample in a study of T-cell reconstitution after alpha-beta-depleted transplantation in children. Preparation of the TCRbeta library involved a method that used unique molecular identifiers. TCRdb re-called the PCR reads with MiXCR, one entry per CDR3 protein. The table lists about 340,000 distinct CDR3 sequences, about 9.3% of them singletons. The source was PBMCs from the stem cell graft donor, collected from the stem cell graft. Every receptor here comes from a human donor who donated a stem cell graft to a child with acute lymphoblastic leukemia.

The chain carries TRBV7-9 and TRBJ2-7; D may be TRBD2 (5 bases). Deletions cut 5 bases from V and 5 bases from J, with 13 bases between. The V gene's germline CDR1 is SEHNR and CDR2 FQNEAQ (reference sequence). This CDR3 spans 13 amino acids. The CDR3 sequence is CASSPAGGDEQYF. The CDR3 DNA sequence: TGTGCCAGCAGCCCGGCCGGAGGCGACGAGCAGTACTTC.

This clonotype has a count of ten or more. The chain joins TRBV27 to TRBJ2-7; D is uncertain. V shed 4 bases and J shed 9 bases, with 13 bases lying between them. CDR3 length equals 12 residues. Germline V gene sequence: CDR1 MNHEY, CDR2 SMNVEV (reference sequence). The CDR3 region has the DNA TGTGCCAGCAGTTCTCCCCGCGGCGGGCAGTACTTC. Residues: CASSSPRGGQYF.

This clonotype appeared a few times. The chain is built from TRBV19 and TRBJ2-7; D gene unclear. Germline V gene sequence: CDR1 LNHDA, CDR2 SQIVND (reference sequence). The V and J ends lost 2 bases and 0 bases respectively, with 5 bases between them. This CDR3 is built from 13 residues. In DNA, the CDR3 is TGTGCCAGTAGTATAACTGTCTCCTACGAGCAGTACTTC. Translation gives CASSITVSYEQYF. Complete variable domain (other parts from reference TRBV19 and TRBJ2-7): DGGITQSPKYLFRKEGQNVTLSCEQNLNHDAMYWYRQDPGQGLRLIYYSQIVNDFQKGDIAEGYSVSREKKESFPLTVTSAQKNPTAFYLCASSITVSYEQYFGPGTRLTVT.

This clonotype turned up a few times. J is TRBJ2-1 and V is TRBV4-1; 13 nucleotides align to TRBD2. CDR3 length: 15 residues. CDR1 and CDR2 (germline): MGHRA, YSYEKL. V shed 7 bases and J 7 bases; nucleotides not matched to a gene: 7. The CDR3 protein is CASTHTSGRENEQFF. In nucleotides, the CDR3 is TGCGCCAGCACCCACACTAGCGGGAGGGAAAATGAGCAGTTCTTC.

About this clonotype itself: The junction and the germline gene differ at one end; a read error may be behind it. The CDR3 DNA follows: TGTGCCAGCAGCTTACGGGACTCCGGTACTGGAGAGCTGTACTTC. As protein: CASSLRDSGTGELYF. The chain is built from TRBV7-9 and TRBJ2-7, with D tentatively TRBD2 (6 bases). The CDR3 runs to 15 residues. The V gene's germline CDR1 is SEHNR and CDR2 FQNEAQ (reference sequence).

This clonotype has a handful of counts. The chain recombines TRBV5-1 with TRBJ2-3, with 14 positions matching TRBD2. CDR1 is SGHRS and CDR2 is YFSETQ in the germline V gene. This CDR3 region has 16 residues. J was trimmed by 11 bases and V by 4 bases; bases with no gene match: 12. For the CDR3, the DNA is TGCGCCAGCAGCCTATCCGGGACTAGCGGGAGATCCGGGCAGTATTTT. It yields the protein CASSLSGTSGRSGQYF.

Here the CDR3 DNA reads TGTGCCAGCAGTTTAGCGAGGCGCACCGGGGAGCTGTTTTTT. Translation gives CASSLARRTGELFF. V gene TRBV12-3 or TRBV12-4 combines with J gene TRBJ2-2; D unresolved. The CDR3 contains 14 residues. V gave up 0 bases and J gave up 4 bases, with 6 bases separating them.

The table lists this clonotype with a count of one. V is TRBV4-1 and J is TRBJ1-2; no reliable D call. Germline V gene lookup returns CDR1 MGHRA and CDR2 YSYEKL. This CDR3 is 14 amino acids long. Deletions cut 0 bases from V and 8 bases from J, with 13 bases between. The CDR3 DNA reads as TGCGCCAGCAGCCAAGATGACACTTTCTTGGGCTACACCTTC. It is translated as CASSQDDTFLGYTF.

The sample holds many counts of this clonotype. The gene calls are TRBV20-1 and TRBJ2-5; D call uncertain. From germline, CDR1 is DFQATT and CDR2 SNEGSKA (reference sequence). This CDR3 comprises 12 residues. Deletions cut 5 bases from V and 3 bases from J, with 10 bases between. This CDR3 reads CSAPSIEETQYF. CDR3 nucleotides: TGCAGTGCTCCTAGTATTGAAGAGACCCAGTACTTC.

This clonotype was found many times. The rearrangement joins TRBV3-1 to TRBJ1-1; no definite D call. CDR3 size: 15 residues. Trimming pared 0 bases from V and 0 bases from J, leaving 8 bases between. Germline loops: CDR1 LGHDT, CDR2 YNNKEL (reference sequence). Written as DNA, the CDR3 is TGTGCCAGCAGCCAAGATCCCCGGCTGAACACTGAAGCTTTCTTT. This sequence encodes CASSQDPRLNTEAFF.

This chain uses TRBV4-2 with TRBJ2-2, with TRBD2 identical over 8 bases. V shed 1 base, J shed 1 base, and the junction held 5 bases outside the gene matches. Germline CDR1 LGHNA, CDR2 YNFKEQ. There are 17 residues in the CDR3. CDR3 DNA sequence: TGTGCCAGCAGCCAAGGTTCGGGAGGGGTGAACACCGGGGAGCTGTTTTTT. Protein product: CASSQGSGGVNTGELFF.

The chain has TRBV4-3 and TRBJ2-1; 7 bases line up with TRBD1. V shed 5 bases, J shed 4 bases, and the junction held 8 bases outside the gene matches. Germline CDR1 and CDR2: LGHNA and YSLEER. The CDR3 runs to 15 residues. DNA of the CDR3: TGCGCCAGCAGCGGACGGGACAGACTATACAATGAGCAGTTCTTC. It specifies CASSGRDRLYNEQFF.

The rearrangement uses TRBV18 and TRBJ2-1, with D possibly called TRBD1 or TRBD2 (5 bases each). The CDR3 has 14 amino acids. Germline CDR1 and CDR2: KGHSH and LQKENI. V lost 2 bases to trimming and J lost 8 bases, with 13 bases between them. The CDR3 nucleotides are TGTGCCAGCTCACCATTCTCCGGGGCGGATGAGCAGTTCTTC. Amino acids: CASSPFSGADEQFF.

This clonotype has a handful of counts. The gene calls are TRBV5-1 and TRBJ2-7, with 9 bases identical to TRBD2. The length of the CDR3 is 15 residues. The V and J ends lost 0 bases and 3 bases, in that order; junction bases with no gene match: 4. Germline V gene sequence: CDR1 SGHRS, CDR2 YFSETQ. CDR3: CASSLAPSGNYEQYF. CDR3 nucleotides: TGCGCCAGCAGCTTGGCTCCTAGCGGGAACTACGAGCAGTACTTC.

The chain carries TRBV10-3 and TRBJ2-7; 9 bases line up with TRBD1. V trimming: 2 bases; J trimming: 5 bases; junction bases outside the gene matches: 7. From germline, CDR1 is ENHRY and CDR2 SYGVKD. The CDR3 covers 15 residues. This CDR3 is CAISEPTGTGNEQYF. For the CDR3, the DNA is TGTGCCATCAGTGAGCCCACCGGGACAGGGAACGAGCAGTACTTC.

V is TRBV28 and J is TRBJ2-7; a weak D match, TRBD2 (6 bases). Germline V gene lookup returns CDR1 MDHEN and CDR2 SYDVKM. This CDR3 has 13 residues. Trimming took off 10 bases at V and 2 bases at J, with 15 bases between the two ends. This chain's CDR3 is CATAWRGTYEQYF. The CDR3 DNA is TGTGCCACCGCCTGGCGGGGTACCTACGAGCAGTACTTC.

This clonotype has only a few counts. This chain connects TRBV4-1 to TRBJ2-1; 10 bases agree with TRBD2. Trimming at V came to 0 bases and at J to 7 bases, leaving 3 bases not matched to a gene. The CDR3 covers 15 residues. Per the germline V gene, CDR1 is MGHRA and CDR2 is YSYEKL. CDR3 nucleotides: TGCGCCAGCAGCCAAGATTCTAGCGGGAGTAATGAGCAGTTCTTC. It encodes CASSQDSSGSNEQFF.

Details on this clonotype: This may arise from a read error, as a much more abundant clone is one base away. CDR3 nucleotides: TGTGCCAGCAGCTCAAAGGGGGCTGGGGCCAACGTCCAGACTTTC. It codes for CASSSKGAGANVQTF. The rearrangement uses TRBV5-6 and TRBJ2-6, with 7 bases fitting TRBD1. The CDR3 consists of 15 residues. Germline V gene lookup returns CDR1 SGHDT and CDR2 YYEEEE.

This clonotype was seen only a few times. V is TRBV20-1 and J is TRBJ1-6; D might be TRBD1 (5 bases). The germline gives CDR1 DFQATT, CDR2 SNEGSKA (reference sequence). The CDR3 is 13 residues long. Trimming shortened V by 5 bases and J by 7 bases, and 12 bases separated the two germline ends. CDR3 in amino acids: CSARSTENSPLHF. The CDR3 DNA reads TGCAGTGCTCGATCGACAGAGAATTCACCCCTCCACTTT.

This clonotype was counted only a few times. The DNA for the CDR3 is TGCGCCAGCAGCCAAGATTCTTCGGGGGCGGCCTACAATGAGCAGTTCTTC. As protein: CASSQDSSGAAYNEQFF. This chain connects TRBV4-3 to TRBJ2-1; tentatively, D is TRBD1 or TRBD2 (6 bases each). Between the trimmed V and J ends, which lost 0 bases and 2 bases, there was a span of 14 bases. The V gene's germline CDR1 is LGHNA and CDR2 YSLEER. CDR3 size: 17 residues.